The 23 T cell receptor beta chains presented below share a single source sample, sequenced in a study of shared clonotypes between healthy human individuals. The table came from immunoSEQ multiplex PCR; TCRdb's copy has only in-frame clones and leaves some out. Here the sample spans more than 550,000 clones, around 91% being singletons. Material: memory CD8+ T cells from PBMCs. Subset given: CD45RO+ cells pooled with CCR7-negative TemRA cells. The receptors were gathered from a man aged 18 to 30 in good health. Some clones in this sample may be carry-over from other donors' samples.

This chain joins TRBV19 and TRBJ2-1, with D perhaps TRBD1 (6 bases). Germline-derived CDR1 and CDR2 are LNHDA and SQIVND (reference sequence). The CDR3 consists of 13 residues. The V end was cut by 3 bases, the J end by 7 bases, with 10 bases between. The CDR3 nucleotides read TGTGCCAGTAGTATTGACAGGCCAAATGAGCAGTTCTTC. Protein sequence: CASSIDRPNEQFF. Full variable domain (remainder filled in from reference TRBV19 and TRBJ2-1): DGGITQSPKYLFRKEGQNVTLSCEQNLNHDAMYWYRQDPGQGLRLIYYSQIVNDFQKGDIAEGYSVSREKKESFPLTVTSAQKNPTAFYLCASSIDRPNEQFFGPGTRLTVL.

The rearrangement uses TRBV5-1 and TRBJ1-1; D is undetermined. Trimming took off 0 bases at V and 1 base at J, with 10 bases between the two ends. The germline CDR1 and CDR2 sequences are SGHRS and YFSETQ. The length of the CDR3 is 15 residues. CDR3 loop: CASSLEVKTNTEAFF. Written as DNA, the CDR3 is TGCGCCAGCAGCTTGGAAGTCAAAACGAACACTGAAGCTTTCTTT.

Written as DNA, the CDR3 is TGTGCCAGCAGTCAGAAAACTAGCGGGAGGTCCCCCTACGAGCAGTACTTC. It translates to CASSQKTSGRSPYEQYF. The chain recombines TRBV6-4 with TRBJ2-7, with 12 bases that match TRBD2. V shed 5 bases, J shed 2 bases, and the junction held 10 bases outside the gene matches. The germline V gene encodes CDR1 MRHNA and CDR2 SNTAGT. This CDR3 spans 17 amino acids.

The gene calls are TRBV2 and TRBJ2-4, with 8 bases lining up with TRBD1. Germline V gene data show CDR1 as SNHLY and CDR2 as FYNNEI. V shed 3 bases, J shed 0 bases, and the junction held 7 bases outside the gene matches. The CDR3 runs 17 residues. CDR3 DNA sequence: TGTGCCAGCAGTGATGGACAGGGTCTTCTAGCCAAAAACATTCAGTACTTC. Residues: CASSDGQGLLAKNIQYF. Complete variable domain (other parts from reference TRBV2 and TRBJ2-4): EPEVTQTPSHQVTQMGQEVILRCVPISNHLYFYWYRQILGQKVEFLVSFYNNEISEKSEIFDDQFSVERPDGSNFTLKIRSTKLEDSAMYFCASSDGQGLLAKNIQYFGAGTRLSVL.

As to this clone: A read error may produce the germline difference seen at one junction end. The CDR3 DNA is TGTGCCAGCAGTGAATTCTCCGGAATGGGGTGGTTT. Its translation: CASSEFSGMGWF. The rearrangement joins TRBV6-1 to TRBJ1-4; D gene uncertain. The CDR3 has 12 amino acids. CDR1 MNHNS and CDR2 SASEGT come from the germline V gene.

The chain carries TRBV7-8 and TRBJ2-7; perhaps TRBD1 as D (5 bases). V was clipped by 1 base and J by 6 bases, with 16 bases between them. Looked up from germline, CDR1 is SGHVS and CDR2 is FQNEAQ. The CDR3 contains 15 residues. The CDR3 region is CASSLVGTPQGEQYF. CDR3 in DNA: TGTGCCAGCAGCTTAGTCGGCACCCCCCAGGGCGAGCAGTACTTC.

This chain uses TRBV7-2 with TRBJ1-3; D unclear. V was pared by 2 bases and J by 0 bases, with 14 bases between. Germline loops: CDR1 SGHTA, CDR2 FQGNSA. The CDR3 is made up of 17 amino acids. CDR3 sequence reads: CASSLLVRLDSGNTIYF. Written as DNA, the CDR3 is TGTGCCAGCAGCTTACTTGTCCGGCTAGACTCTGGAAACACCATATATTTT. The whole variable domain, filled in from reference TRBV7-2 and TRBJ1-3, reads GAGVSQSPSNKVTEKGKDVELRCDPISGHTALYWYRQSLGQGLEFLIYFQGNSAPDKSGLPSDRFSAERTGGSVSTLTIQRTQQEDSAVYLCASSLLVRLDSGNTIYFGEGSWLTVV.

The chain is built from TRBV5-1 and TRBJ2-7; D might be TRBD1 or TRBD2, each matching 5 bases. This CDR3 spans 17 amino acids. V shed 0 bases and J shed 2 bases, with 18 bases lying between them. Per the germline V gene, CDR1 is SGHRS and CDR2 is YFSETQ. This CDR3 reads CASSLDRRAPGAYEQYF. Written as DNA, the CDR3 is TGCGCCAGCAGCTTGGACAGGCGGGCCCCTGGGGCCTACGAGCAGTACTTC.

This chain joins TRBV7-9 and TRBJ2-1; D is tentatively TRBD1 or TRBD2 (5 bases each). Trimming stripped 5 bases from V and 6 bases from J, with 20 bases between. Germline V gives CDR1 SEHNR, CDR2 FQNEAQ (reference sequence). The CDR3 loop spans 16 amino acids. The chain's CDR3 is CASSHPSHGAANEQFF. CDR3 nucleotides: TGTGCCAGCAGCCACCCGTCCCACGGGGCCGCCAATGAGCAGTTCTTC. Based on the CDR3 plus reference TRBV7-9 and TRBJ2-1, the full variable domain is DTGVSQNPRHKITKRGQNVTFRCDPISEHNRLYWYRQTLGQGPEFLTYFQNEAQLEKSRLLSDRFSAERPKGSFSTLEIQRTEQGDSAMYLCASSHPSHGAANEQFFGPGTRLTVL.

The chain couples TRBV4-2 to TRBJ2-7; D uncertain. There are 15 residues in the CDR3. V was trimmed by 0 bases and J by 2 bases, leaving 11 bases between them. From germline, CDR1 is LGHNA and CDR2 YNFKEQ. The CDR3 DNA follows: TGTGCCAGCAGCCAAGAAGGGAACAGTGCCTACGAGCAGTACTTC. It is translated as CASSQEGNSAYEQYF.

The CDR3 reads CVILGDSYEQYF. CDR3 nucleotide sequence: TGTGTCATACTCGGGGACTCCTACGAGCAGTACTTC. The chain recombines TRBV28 with TRBJ2-7, with D perhaps TRBD2 (5 bases). Germline CDR1 MDHEN, CDR2 SYDVKM. The CDR3 contains 12 residues.

This rearrangement joins TRBV5-1 to TRBJ2-4, with D unresolved. Germline CDR1 reads SGHRS; CDR2 reads YFSETQ. V was trimmed by 5 bases and J by 6 bases, leaving 18 bases between them. This CDR3 contains 15 residues. This CDR3 is CASRIDPEPLNIQYF. The DNA of the CDR3 is TGCGCCAGCAGAATAGACCCCGAACCTCTAAACATTCAGTACTTC.

This clone showed up many times. The chain has TRBV5-6 and TRBJ1-1; D is unresolved. The CDR3 loop spans 13 amino acids. The V gene lost 4 bases and the J gene lost 5 bases, with 12 bases spanning the gap. CDR1 and CDR2 from the germline V gene are SGHDT and YYEEEE. The CDR3 spells CASSPNLQTEAFF. The CDR3 DNA reads as TGTGCCAGCAGCCCCAATTTGCAGACTGAAGCTTTCTTT.

This clone turned up a few times. The chain carries TRBV29-1 and TRBJ2-2; TRBD2 matches at 8 bases. CDR1 SQVTM and CDR2 ANQGSEA come from the germline V gene. The CDR3 runs 14 residues. V shed 3 bases, J shed 4 bases, and the junction held 4 bases outside the gene matches. The CDR3 region has the DNA TGCAGCGTTGACAAGCGGGGGATCACCGGGGAGCTGTTTTTT. Its translation: CSVDKRGITGELFF.

The chain combines TRBV28 with TRBJ1-4, with 7 bases aligning to TRBD1. Looked up from germline, CDR1 is MDHEN and CDR2 is SYDVKM. The V gene end was trimmed by 8 bases and the J gene end by 3 bases; junction bases not matched to a gene: 6. CDR3 length equals 14 residues. The CDR3 DNA reads TGTGCCAGCGACGGGGGGACAGCTAATGAAAAACTGTTTTTT. As protein: CASDGGTANEKLFF.

A remark on this clone: Other DNA sequences from this sample encode an identical CDR3 as well. This rearrangement joins TRBV5-6 to TRBJ2-7; D is unresolved. Germline loops: CDR1 SGHDT, CDR2 YYEEEE. This CDR3 comprises 14 residues. V gave up 0 bases and J gave up 2 bases, with 9 bases separating them. As DNA, the CDR3 is TGTGCCAGCAGCTTGGCCGGAAGTCCCTACGAGCAGTACTTC. Its translation is CASSLAGSPYEQYF. The entire variable domain, with the rest obtained from reference TRBV5-6 and TRBJ2-7, is as follows: DAGVTQSPTHLIKTRGQQVTLRCSPKSGHDTVSWYQQALGQGPQFIFQYYEEEERQRGNFPDRFSGHQFPNYSSELNVNALLLGDSALYLCASSLAGSPYEQYFGPGTRLTVT.

This chain uses TRBV11-2 with TRBJ1-1; D call uncertain. Trimming took 0 bases from V and 3 from J, leaving 17 bases between them. CDR1 is SGHAT and CDR2 is FQNNGV in the germline V gene. CDR3 length equals 17 residues. As DNA, the CDR3 is TGTGCCAGCAGCTTAGACCCGGGGTGGGGAACCGACACTGAAGCTTTCTTT. Translating it yields CASSLDPGWGTDTEAFF.

CDR3 amino acids: CASSLLSRWDTEAFF. The DNA of the CDR3 is TGTGCCAGCAGCTTATTGAGCAGATGGGACACTGAAGCTTTCTTT. The chain is built from TRBV7-3 and TRBJ1-1; D gene uncertain. The CDR3 consists of 15 residues. The germline V gene has CDR1 SGHTA and CDR2 FQGTGA. V shed 2 bases and J shed 3 bases, with 13 bases lying between them. Drawing the rest from reference TRBV7-3 and TRBJ1-1, the complete variable domain is GAGVSQTPSNKVTEKGKYVELRCDPISGHTALYWYRQSLGQGPEFLIYFQGTGAADDSGLPNDRFFAVRPEGSVSTLKIQRTERGDSAVYLCASSLLSRWDTEAFFGQGTRLTVV.

This sequence joins TRBV13 and TRBJ2-2; D may be TRBD2 (5 bases). This CDR3 has 20 amino acids. V lost 4 bases and J lost 0, with 24 bases in between. The germline V gene has CDR1 PRHDT and CDR2 FYEKMQ (reference sequence). The CDR3 bases are TGTGCCAGCAGCTCTACGGGATGGCAACTGTCATTCGCGAACACCGGGGAGCTGTTTTTT. Translated, it gives CASSSTGWQLSFANTGELFF. Together with reference TRBV13 and TRBJ2-2, the CDR3 gives the full variable domain: AAGVIQSPRHLIKEKRETATLKCYPIPRHDTVYWYQQGPGQDPQFLISFYEKMQSDKGSIPDRFSAQQFSDYHSELNMSSLELGDSALYFCASSSTGWQLSFANTGELFFGEGSRLTVL.

With regard to this clone: This sample also contains other DNA sequences that code for the same CDR3. This rearrangement joins TRBV4-1 to TRBJ2-7, with D perhaps TRBD2 (5 bases). From germline, CDR1 is MGHRA and CDR2 YSYEKL. Trimming removed 1 base from V and 1 base from J, with 5 bases in between. CDR3 length equals 13 residues. The CDR3 region has the DNA TGCGCCAGCAGCCAAGGAGGGTCCTACGAGCAGTACTTC. Translated, it gives CASSQGGSYEQYF.

This clone turned up a few times. Other DNA sequences in this sample translate to the same CDR3. The V gene is TRBV7-9, the J gene TRBJ1-5; no reliable D call. CDR3 length: 14 residues. V lost 1 base, J lost 0 bases, and 4 bases lay in between. The germline CDR1 and CDR2 sequences are SEHNR and FQNEAQ (reference sequence). The CDR3, as DNA: TGTGCCAGCAGCTTAGGCTATAGCAATCAGCCCCAGCATTTT. Protein: CASSLGYSNQPQHF.

This chain links TRBV5-6 with TRBJ2-7, with TRBD1 identical over 10 bases. Germline-derived CDR1 and CDR2 are SGHDT and YYEEEE. V was clipped by 4 bases and J by 2 bases; unmatched bases: 3. This CDR3 contains 14 residues. The CDR3 spells CASSVGTGAYEQYF. The CDR3 DNA follows: TGTGCCAGCAGCGTAGGGACAGGGGCCTACGAGCAGTACTTC.

The chain employs TRBV9 and TRBJ2-1; TRBD2 aligns across 9 bases. After removal of 1 base from V and 4 bases from J, the junction contained 3 bases not matched to a gene. There are 15 residues in the CDR3. CDR1 and CDR2 (germline): SGDLS, YYNGEE. CDR3: CASSVWREGYNEQFF. DNA for the CDR3: TGTGCCAGCAGCGTATGGCGGGAGGGATACAATGAGCAGTTCTTC.